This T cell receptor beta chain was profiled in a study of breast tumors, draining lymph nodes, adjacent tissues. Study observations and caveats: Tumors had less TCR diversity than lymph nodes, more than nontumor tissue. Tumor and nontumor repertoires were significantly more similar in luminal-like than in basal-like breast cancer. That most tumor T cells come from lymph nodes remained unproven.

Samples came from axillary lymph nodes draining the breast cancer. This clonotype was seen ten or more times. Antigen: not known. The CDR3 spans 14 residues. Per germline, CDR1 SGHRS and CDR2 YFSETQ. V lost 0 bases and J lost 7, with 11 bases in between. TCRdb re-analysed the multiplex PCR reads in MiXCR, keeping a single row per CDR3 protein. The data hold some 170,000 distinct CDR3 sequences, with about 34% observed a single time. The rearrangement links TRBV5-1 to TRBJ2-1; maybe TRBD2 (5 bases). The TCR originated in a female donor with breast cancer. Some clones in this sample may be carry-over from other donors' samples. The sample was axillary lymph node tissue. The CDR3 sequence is CASSLGARGNEQFF. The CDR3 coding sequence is TGCGCCAGCAGCTTGGGGGCTCGCGGGAATGAGCAGTTCTTC.